Listed below are T cell receptor beta chains from one sample, sequenced in a study of cytomegalovirus exposure and HLA in healthy donors. Here immunoSEQ multiplex PCR was the method, and the copy in TCRdb shows in-frame clones only, minus some. Among 80,000 to 100,000 clones listed, about 90% were seen once. Sequencing was carried out using PBMCs. The source of these receptors is a man aged 18 to 29 in good health and CMV-seropositive. The CDR3 runs from the conserved cysteine through the conserved F or W. The D gene is left open where the match is weak. Clone sizes are given selectively: once, few, many, or a class where the clone is expanded.

size,V,J,D,CDR3,DNA
once,TRBV25-1,TRBJ1-4,.,CASSAAGLEKLFF,TGTGCCAGCAGTGCTGCAGGCCTTGAAAAACTGTTTTTT
once,TRBV7-8,TRBJ2-7,TRBD2,CASSLETSGIYEQYF,TGTGCCAGCAGCTTAGAAACTAGCGGGATCTACGAGCAGTACTTC
.,TRBV4-2,TRBJ2-1,.,CASSQGETRGNEQFF,TGTGCCAGCAGCCAAGGGGAGACTAGGGGCAATGAGCAGTTCTTC
.,TRBV7-8,TRBJ2-1,TRBD2,CASSFGSGGQNNEQFF,TGTGCCAGCAGCTTTGGTAGCGGGGGGCAAAACAATGAGCAGTTCTTC
.,TRBV19,TRBJ2-7,TRBD2,CASSKTGTTYEQYF,TGTGCCAGTAGCAAGACCGGGACTACCTACGAGCAGTACTTC
.,TRBV5-1,TRBJ2-3,TRBD2,CASSSGVAGADTQYF,TGCGCCAGCAGCTCTGGGGTAGCGGGAGCAGATACGCAGTATTTT
.,TRBV27,TRBJ1-4,TRBD1,CASSLGPGQVNEKLFF,TGTGCCAGCAGTTTAGGACCGGGACAGGTTAATGAAAAACTGTTTTTT
.,TRBV7-8,TRBJ2-4,TRBD1,CASSKGTGGVGAKNIQYF,TGTGCCAGCAGCAAAGGGACAGGGGGCGTCGGGGCCAAAAACATTCAGTACTTC
.,TRBV7-6,TRBJ1-2,.,CASSPDEELGYTF,TGTGCCAGCAGCCCAGACGAGGAGTTGGGCTACACCTTC
.,TRBV7-8,TRBJ2-3,.,CASSPGIWGSLTDTQYF,TGTGCCAGCAGCCCAGGGATCTGGGGTTCACTCACAGATACGCAGTATTTT
.,TRBV9,TRBJ2-7,TRBD2,CASSVEASGPLSYEQYF,TGTGCCAGCAGCGTAGAGGCTAGCGGTCCCCTCTCCTACGAGCAGTACTTC
.,TRBV7-2,TRBJ2-7,.,CASSPPVAGLYEQYF,TGTGCCAGCAGCCCCCCGGTTGCGGGATTATACGAGCAGTACTTC
.,TRBV27,TRBJ1-1,TRBD1,CASSLLDRSTEAFF,TGTGCCAGCAGTTTACTGGACAGGAGCACTGAAGCTTTCTTT
.,TRBV27,TRBJ2-6,TRBD1,CASSPWGQGASGANVLTF,TGTGCCAGCTCTCCCTGGGGGCAGGGGGCATCTGGGGCCAACGTCCTGACTTTC
.,TRBV10-2,TRBJ1-5,TRBD1,CASRPGQGWQPQHF,TGCGCCAGCAGACCGGGACAGGGATGGCAGCCCCAGCATTTT
.,TRBV4-1,TRBJ2-5,TRBD2,CASSHPPGGPQETQYF,TGCGCCAGCAGCCATCCCCCGGGAGGGCCCCAGGAGACCCAGTACTTC
.,TRBV6-5,TRBJ1-6,TRBD1,CASSKRTGGNSPLHF,TGTGCCAGCAGTAAACGGACAGGGGGCAATTCACCCCTCCACTTT
.,TRBV6-6,TRBJ2-1,.,CASSFSRGEQFF,TGTGCCAGCAGTTTCTCTCGGGGTGAGCAGTTCTTC
once,TRBV28,TRBJ1-4,TRBD1,CASSLSGGSITNEKLFF,TGTGCCAGCAGTTTATCAGGGGGATCGATAACTAATGAAAAACTGTTTTTT
once,TRBV19,TRBJ2-5,.,CASSIISDQETQYF,TGTGCCAGTAGTATAATCTCAGATCAAGAGACCCAGTACTTC
.,TRBV20-1,TRBJ2-5,.,CSANTQETQYF,TGCAGTGCTAATACTCAAGAGACCCAGTACTTC
.,TRBV7-2,TRBJ1-3,.,CASSLGWEARSGNTIYF,TGTGCCAGCAGCTTAGGATGGGAGGCACGCTCTGGAAACACCATATATTTT
.,TRBV6-1,TRBJ2-7,.,CASSSPKVLTYEQYF,TGTGCCAGCAGTAGTCCTAAAGTGCTGACCTACGAGCAGTACTTC
.,TRBV29-1,TRBJ2-1,.,CSAAWGRAQNEQFF,TGCAGCGCCGCTTGGGGCAGGGCTCAGAATGAGCAGTTCTTC
.,TRBV19,TRBJ1-1,.,CASSWGPLLEAFF,TGTGCCAGTAGTTGGGGGCCCCTACTTGAAGCTTTCTTT
.,TRBV2,TRBJ1-1,TRBD1,CASALGGNTEAFF,TGTGCCAGCGCACTAGGGGGCAACACTGAAGCTTTCTTT
.,TRBV4-3,TRBJ2-7,.,CASSQGYGSNRYFTYEQYF,TGCGCCAGCAGCCAAGGTTATGGTAGCAACCGATACTTTACCTACGAGCAGTACTTC
.,TRBV4-1,TRBJ2-2,TRBD2,CASSPTSGRLIGELFF,TGCGCCAGCAGCCCGACTAGCGGGCGGTTAATCGGGGAGCTGTTTTTT
.,TRBV7-8,TRBJ2-1,TRBD2,CASTSGILANNEQFF,TGTGCCAGCACTTCGGGGATACTAGCGAACAATGAGCAGTTCTTC
once,TRBV19,TRBJ2-7,TRBD1,CASSMGTGNYEQYF,TGTGCCAGTAGTATGGGGACAGGGAACTACGAGCAGTACTTC
.,TRBV5-1,TRBJ2-7,TRBD2,CASSLKRERQYEQYF,TGCGCCAGCAGCCTGAAGCGGGAGAGGCAGTACGAGCAGTACTTC
.,TRBV6-1,TRBJ2-5,.,CASSEVGGGIGETQYF,TGTGCCAGCAGTGAAGTGGGAGGGGGGATAGGAGAGACCCAGTACTTC
.,TRBV5-1,TRBJ2-5,.,CASSSQETQYF,TGCGCCAGCAGCTCTCAAGAGACCCAGTACTTC
.,TRBV18,TRBJ1-1,.,CASISRTENTEAFF,TGTGCCAGCATTTCCAGGACAGAGAACACTGAAGCTTTCTTT
few,TRBV7-9,TRBJ2-7,.,CASSLVSAGRFYEQYF,TGTGCCAGCAGCTTAGTTAGCGCGGGAAGGTTCTACGAGCAGTACTTC
.,TRBV4-3,TRBJ1-2,.,CASSPGPGQGYGYTF,TGCGCCAGCAGCCCAGGTCCGGGACAAGGCTATGGCTACACCTTC